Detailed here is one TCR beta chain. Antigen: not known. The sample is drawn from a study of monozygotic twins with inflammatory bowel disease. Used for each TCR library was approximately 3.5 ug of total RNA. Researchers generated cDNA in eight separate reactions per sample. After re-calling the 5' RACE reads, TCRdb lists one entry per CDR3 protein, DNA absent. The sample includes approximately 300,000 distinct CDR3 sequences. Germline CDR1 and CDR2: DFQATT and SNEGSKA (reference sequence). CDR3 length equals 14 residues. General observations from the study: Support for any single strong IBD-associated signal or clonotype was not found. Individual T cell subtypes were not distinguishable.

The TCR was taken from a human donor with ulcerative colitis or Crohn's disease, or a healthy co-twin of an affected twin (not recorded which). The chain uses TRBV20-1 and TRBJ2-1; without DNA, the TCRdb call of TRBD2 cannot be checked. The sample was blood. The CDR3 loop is CSADVAGRYNEQFF.